The rows below give T cell receptor beta chains drawn from one sample of a study of T cells in tumors after PD-1 blockade. Clones were read by immunoSEQ multiplex PCR, and TCRdb kept only the in-frame ones, dropping some. This sample yields 9,500 to 15,000 clones, of which over 55% are seen a single time; under 20% belongs to the top ten. The sample consisted of tumor tissue, taken before anti-PD-1 treatment. The receptor source for this set is a human donor with basal cell carcinoma. CDR3s include the opening cysteine and the closing phenylalanine or tryptophan. A D gene is named only where the DNA matches it firmly. The size of a clone is reported for some rows only, either as once, few or many, or as a class for expanded clones.

>TRBV30|TRBJ2-1|.|.
CAWSPRVRGYNEQFF
TGTGCCTGGAGTCCTAGGGTTCGGGGTTACAATGAGCAGTTCTTC
>TRBV5-1|TRBJ2-7|.|few
CASSLAAGTIYEQYF
TGCGCCAGCAGCTTGGCGGCAGGGACAATCTACGAGCAGTACTTC
>TRBV12-1|TRBJ2-7|.|.
CASSFAQRDTSYEQYF
TGTGCCAGCAGCTTTGCGCAAAGGGACACATCCTACGAGCAGTACTTC
>TRBV5-1|TRBJ2-1|TRBD2|.
CASFSGLASYNEQFF
TGCGCCAGCTTCTCGGGACTAGCGAGCTACAATGAGCAGTTCTTC
>TRBV5-6|TRBJ1-5|.|.
CASSSLTGGGNQPQHF
TGTGCCAGCAGCTCACTGACAGGCGGAGGCAATCAGCCCCAGCATTTT
>TRBV5-8|TRBJ1-1|.|.
CASSLRGGSPNTEAFF
TGTGCCAGCAGCCTCAGAGGTGGCAGCCCGAACACTGAAGCTTTCTTT
>TRBV6-1|TRBJ2-7|TRBD1|.
CASSEAVGQGPNEQYF
TGTGCCAGCAGTGAGGCTGTGGGACAGGGGCCCAACGAGCAGTACTTC
>TRBV7-3|TRBJ2-3|.|.
CASSGRGGRATDTQYF
TGTGCCAGCAGCGGTCGTGGGGGTCGCGCCACAGATACGCAGTATTTT
>TRBV7-8|TRBJ1-1|.|.
CASSLLPRGTEAFF
TGTGCCAGCAGCTTACTGCCCCGGGGCACTGAAGCTTTCTTT
>TRBV19|TRBJ2-7|.|few
CASSIPGSYEQYF
TGTGCCAGTAGTATCCCGGGCTCCTACGAGCAGTACTTC
>TRBV19|TRBJ1-5|TRBD1|.
CATRARQGHQPQHF
TGTGCCACTAGGGCGCGACAGGGCCATCAGCCCCAGCATTTT
>TRBV28|TRBJ1-3|TRBD1|once
CASWTGRNTIYF
TGTGCCAGTTGGACAGGTCGAAACACCATATATTTT
>TRBV28|TRBJ1-4|TRBD1|.
CASIGTILRTGVNEKLFF
TGTGCCAGCATCGGGACTATACTCAGGACAGGAGTTAATGAAAAACTGTTTTTT
>TRBV7-8|TRBJ1-1|.|few
CASSLGGPNTEAFF
TGTGCCAGCAGCTTAGGGGGCCCGAACACTGAAGCTTTCTTT
>TRBV7-6|TRBJ2-7|.|.
CASSLDGSFPEQYF
TGTGCCAGCAGCCTTGACGGGAGCTTCCCCGAGCAGTACTTC
>TRBV19|TRBJ1-5|.|.
CASSAGTDVNQPQHF
TGTGCCAGTAGTGCCGGGACGGACGTTAATCAGCCCCAGCATTTT
>TRBV11-2|TRBJ2-5|TRBD2|.
CASSLAGGGAWETQYF
TGTGCCAGCAGCTTAGCTGGCGGGGGGGCCTGGGAGACCCAGTACTTC
>TRBV14|TRBJ2-1|TRBD1|.
CASSRGQGKGNEQFF
TGTGCCAGCAGTCGCGGACAGGGGAAAGGAAATGAGCAGTTCTTC
>TRBV18|TRBJ1-5|.|.
CASSPQDNQPQHF
TGTGCCAGCTCACCGCAGGACAATCAGCCCCAGCATTTT
>TRBV29-1|TRBJ2-1|TRBD1|.
CSVDGQGIWDEQFF
TGCAGCGTTGATGGACAGGGTATCTGGGATGAGCAGTTCTTC
>TRBV10-2|TRBJ2-1|TRBD1|once
CAASPGGTGAYNEQFF
TGCGCCGCGTCCCCTGGCGGGACAGGGGCCTACAATGAGCAGTTCTTC
>TRBV6-5|TRBJ1-5|.|.
CASTPNLLGQPQHF
TGTGCCAGCACCCCGAATCTACTTGGTCAGCCCCAGCATTTT
>TRBV7-3|TRBJ2-2|TRBD2|.
CASSSDGTSANTGELFF
TGTGCCAGCAGCTCAGACGGGACTAGCGCTAACACCGGGGAGCTGTTTTTT
>TRBV24-1|TRBJ2-7|TRBD1|.
CATSDPRKGAQDEQYF
TGTGCCACCAGTGATCCCCGTAAGGGGGCACAAGACGAGCAGTACTTC
>TRBV7-8|TRBJ2-7|TRBD1|.
CASSLMTQAGGYEQYF
TGTGCCAGCAGCTTAATGACACAGGCAGGGGGATACGAGCAGTACTTC
>TRBV19|TRBJ1-4|.|.
CASTPSPRVTNEKLFF
TGTGCCAGTACCCCTTCGCCCAGGGTCACTAATGAAAAACTGTTTTTT
>TRBV4-2|TRBJ1-1|.|.
CASSQPQGGTEAFF
TGTGCCAGCAGCCAACCTCAGGGAGGCACTGAAGCTTTCTTT
>TRBV7-9|TRBJ1-3|TRBD1|.
CASSPKDRGTGNTIYF
TGTGCCAGCAGCCCCAAGGACAGGGGCACGGGAAACACCATATATTTT
>TRBV7-2|TRBJ2-3|TRBD2|.
CASSFGLAGGPADF
TGTGCCAGCAGCTTCGGACTAGCGGGAGGGCCAGCCGATTTT
>TRBV6-6|TRBJ1-4|.|.
CASRNGSVLNEKLFF
TGTGCCAGCAGAAACGGATCGGTACTTAATGAAAAACTGTTTTTT
>TRBV5-8|TRBJ2-3|TRBD1|.
CASSRQGGTDTQYF
TGTGCCAGCAGCCGACAGGGGGGAACAGATACGCAGTATTTT
>TRBV5-1|TRBJ1-5|.|.
CASSPGEVSGNQPQHF
TGCGCCAGCAGCCCGGGCGAGGTTTCGGGCAATCAGCCCCAGCATTTT
>TRBV5-1|TRBJ1-3|TRBD1|.
CASSPGTGAGNTIYF
TGCGCCAGCAGCCCCGGGACAGGGGCTGGAAACACCATATATTTT
>TRBV5-1|TRBJ2-7|TRBD1|.
CASEPGETGQGYEQYF
TGCGCCAGCGAGCCAGGGGAGACCGGACAGGGCTACGAGCAGTACTTC
>TRBV5-4|TRBJ1-6|.|.
CASSPKGRGDSPLHF
TGTGCCAGCAGCCCTAAGGGCAGGGGTGATTCACCCCTCCACTTT
>TRBV6-5|TRBJ2-7|.|medium-sized
CASSPDSPNEQYF
TGTGCCAGCAGTCCAGACAGTCCCAACGAGCAGTACTTC
>TRBV19|TRBJ1-2|.|.
CASSIDVGSINGYTF
TGTGCCAGTAGTATAGATGTCGGGAGTATTAATGGCTACACCTTC
>TRBV6-5|TRBJ1-5|.|.
CASSPAGAQPQHF
TGTGCCAGCAGCCCCGCGGGGGCTCAGCCCCAGCATTTT
>TRBV5-1|TRBJ2-5|.|.
CASSLGGASRFQETQYF
TGCGCCAGCAGCTTAGGTGGCGCTTCCCGTTTCCAAGAGACCCAGTACTTC
>TRBV29-1|TRBJ2-2|TRBD1|.
CSVDRGNTGELFF
TGCAGCGTGGACAGGGGGAACACCGGGGAGCTGTTTTTT
>TRBV2|TRBJ2-4|TRBD1|.
CASSPSRWDSLAKNIQYF
TGTGCCAGCAGTCCCTCGAGGTGGGACAGCTTAGCCAAAAACATTCAGTACTTC
>TRBV19|TRBJ2-6|.|.
CASSEGGAAGANVLTF
TGTGCCAGTAGTGAGGGGGGCGCGGCGGGGGCCAACGTCCTGACTTTC
>TRBV27|TRBJ2-6|.|.
CASRKGSYANVLTF
TGTGCCAGCCGTAAAGGGTCCTACGCCAACGTCCTGACTTTC
>TRBV19|TRBJ2-1|.|few
CATGRYNEQFF
TGTGCCACAGGGAGATACAATGAGCAGTTCTTC